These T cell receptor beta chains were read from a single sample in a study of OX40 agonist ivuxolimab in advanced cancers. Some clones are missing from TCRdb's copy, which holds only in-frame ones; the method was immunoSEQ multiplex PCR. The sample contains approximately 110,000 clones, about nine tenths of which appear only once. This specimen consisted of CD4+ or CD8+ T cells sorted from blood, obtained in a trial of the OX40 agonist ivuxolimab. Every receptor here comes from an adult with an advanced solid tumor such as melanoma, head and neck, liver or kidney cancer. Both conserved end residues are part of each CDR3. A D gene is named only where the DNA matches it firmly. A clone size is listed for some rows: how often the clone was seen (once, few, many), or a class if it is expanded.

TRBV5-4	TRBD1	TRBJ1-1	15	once	CASSSQGAGNTEAFF	TGTGCCAGCAGCTCACAGGGGGCTGGGAACACTGAAGCTTTCTTT
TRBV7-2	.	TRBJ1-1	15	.	CASSLLGRLNTEAFF	TGTGCCAGCAGCTTATTAGGACGTTTGAACACTGAAGCTTTCTTT
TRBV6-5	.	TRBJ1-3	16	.	CASSYSGGSSGNTIYF	TGTGCCAGCAGTTACTCCGGGGGGAGCTCTGGAAACACCATATATTTT
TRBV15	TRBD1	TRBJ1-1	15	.	CATSRSQDTGVEAFF	TGTGCCACCAGCAGATCCCAAGATACAGGGGTCGAAGCTTTCTTT
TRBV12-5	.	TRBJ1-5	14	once	CASSFQGSNQPQHF	TGTGCTAGTTCTTTCCAGGGGAGCAATCAGCCCCAGCATTTT
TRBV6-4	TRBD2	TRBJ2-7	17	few	CASPTSGRAFWRYEQYF	TGTGCCAGCCCCACTAGCGGGAGGGCCTTTTGGCGCTACGAGCAGTACTTC
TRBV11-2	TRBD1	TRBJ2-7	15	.	CASSLQGASSREQYF	TGTGCCAGCAGCCTACAGGGGGCCTCCAGCCGCGAGCAGTACTTC
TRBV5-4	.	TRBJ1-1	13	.	CASSPGLSTEAFF	TGTGCCAGCAGCCCGGGTTTGAGCACTGAAGCTTTCTTT
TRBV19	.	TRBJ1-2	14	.	CASRETVGIGGYTF	TGTGCCAGTAGAGAGACAGTCGGAATAGGAGGCTACACCTTC
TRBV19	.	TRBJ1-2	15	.	CASSLVGASRDGYTF	TGTGCCAGTAGTTTGGTTGGGGCGAGCCGGGATGGCTACACCTTC
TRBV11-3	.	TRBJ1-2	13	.	CASSLGDYYGYTF	TGTGCCAGCAGCTTGGGGGACTACTATGGCTACACCTTC
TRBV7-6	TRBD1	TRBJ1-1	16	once	CASSSGQGVVNTEAFF	TGTGCCAGCAGCTCGGGACAGGGGGTAGTAAACACTGAAGCTTTCTTT
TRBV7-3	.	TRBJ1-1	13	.	CASSLYRNTEAFF	TGTGCCAGCAGCCTTTACAGGAACACTGAAGCTTTCTTT
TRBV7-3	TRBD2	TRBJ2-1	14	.	CASSSGTSGGEQFF	TGTGCCAGCAGCTCAGGGACTAGCGGCGGTGAGCAGTTCTTC
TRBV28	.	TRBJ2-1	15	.	CASSVARAGTNEQFF	TGTGCCAGCAGTGTAGCTCGGGCGGGAACGAATGAGCAGTTCTTC
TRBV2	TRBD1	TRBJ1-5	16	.	CASRDRDLYSNQPQHF	TGTGCCAGCAGGGACAGGGACCTCTATAGCAATCAGCCCCAGCATTTT
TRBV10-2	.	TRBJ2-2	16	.	CASSESGFLSTGELFF	TGCGCCAGCAGTGAGTCGGGCTTCTTGAGCACCGGGGAGCTGTTTTTT
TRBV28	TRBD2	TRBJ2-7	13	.	CASSPGLAGTQYF	TGTGCCAGCAGCCCAGGACTAGCGGGGACTCAGTACTTC
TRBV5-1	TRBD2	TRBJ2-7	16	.	CASSWTSGASSYEQYF	TGCGCCAGCAGCTGGACTAGCGGGGCAAGCTCCTACGAGCAGTACTTC
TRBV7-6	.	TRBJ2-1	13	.	CASSGAHYNEQFF	TGTGCCAGCAGCGGGGCCCACTACAATGAGCAGTTCTTC
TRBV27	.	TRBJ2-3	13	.	CASSSMVRGAQYF	TGTGCCAGCAGTTCTATGGTCAGAGGTGCGCAGTATTTT
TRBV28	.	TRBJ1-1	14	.	CASSLGGRDTEAFF	TGTGCCAGCAGTTTAGGGGGGAGGGACACTGAAGCTTTCTTT
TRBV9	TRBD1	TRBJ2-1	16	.	CASSSQGTGGHNEQFF	TGTGCCAGCAGCTCCCAGGGGACAGGGGGCCACAATGAGCAGTTCTTC